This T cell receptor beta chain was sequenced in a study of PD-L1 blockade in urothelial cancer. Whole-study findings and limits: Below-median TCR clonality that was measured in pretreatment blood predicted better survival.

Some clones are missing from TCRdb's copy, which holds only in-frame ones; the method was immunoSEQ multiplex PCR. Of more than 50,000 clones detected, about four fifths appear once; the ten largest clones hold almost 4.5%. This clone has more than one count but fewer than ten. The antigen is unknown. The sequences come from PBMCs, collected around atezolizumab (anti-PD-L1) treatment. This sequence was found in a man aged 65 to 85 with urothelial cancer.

CDR3 sequence reads: CASSPLAVTGELFF. CDR3 coding DNA: TGTGCCAGCAGCCCCCTAGCAGTCACCGGGGAGCTGTTTTTT. This chain links TRBV7-8 with TRBJ2-2; TRBD2 is a possible D gene (5 bases). CDR1 and CDR2 (germline): SGHVS, FQNEAQ. The CDR3 is made up of 14 amino acids. V was clipped by 5 bases and J by 4 bases, with 11 bases between them.